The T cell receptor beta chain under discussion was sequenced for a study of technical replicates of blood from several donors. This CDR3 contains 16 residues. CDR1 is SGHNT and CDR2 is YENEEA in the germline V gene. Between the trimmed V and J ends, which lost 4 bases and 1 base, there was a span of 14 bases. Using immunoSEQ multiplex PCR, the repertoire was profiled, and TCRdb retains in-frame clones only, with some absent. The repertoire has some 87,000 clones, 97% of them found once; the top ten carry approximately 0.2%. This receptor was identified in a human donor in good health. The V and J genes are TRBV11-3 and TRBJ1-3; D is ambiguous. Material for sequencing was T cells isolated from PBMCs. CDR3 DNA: TGTGCCAGCAGCTATACCGGTGCGAGTTCTGGAAACACCATATATTTT. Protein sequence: CASSYTGASSGNTIYF.